Shown below are 13 T cell receptor beta chains from a single sample sequenced in a study of T-cell memory formation after mild COVID-19. TCRdb analysed the 5' RACE reads with MiXCR anew, one entry per CDR3 protein. The profile shows hundreds of thousands of distinct CDR3 sequences, about 16% of them singletons. Sequences were obtained from PBMCs or a T cell subset sorted from them (not recorded which). These receptors all stem from a man aged 18 to 29 who had mild COVID-19 (a few samples of this study predate the infection). Cell type and time point are not known.

This chain joins TRBV7-2 and TRBJ2-7; 7 nucleotides align to TRBD1. J was trimmed by 7 bases and V by 5 bases; bases with no gene match: 5. Germline V gene sequence: CDR1 SGHTA, CDR2 FQGNSA. This CDR3 is built from 12 residues. The CDR3 sequence: CASSDRAWEQYF. CDR3 nucleotide sequence: TGTGCCAGCAGCGACAGGGCTTGGGAGCAGTACTTC.

CDR3 coding DNA: TGTGCCAGCAGCTTCGCAGCCGGGGTTGGTGAGACCCAGTACTTC. It specifies CASSFAAGVGETQYF. The chain is built from TRBV11-2 and TRBJ2-5; perhaps TRBD2 as D (5 bases). The germline CDR1 and CDR2 sequences are SGHAT and FQNNGV. Trimming stripped 3 bases from V and 5 bases from J, with 16 bases between. The CDR3 is 15 amino acids.

The rearrangement uses TRBV27 and TRBJ2-2; no clear D. Trimming stripped 5 bases from V and 14 bases from J, with 18 bases between. CDR1 and CDR2 (germline): MNHEY, SMNVEV (reference sequence). This CDR3 has 13 amino acids. The CDR3 protein is CASSMGFGRVLFF. The DNA of the CDR3 is TGTGCCAGCAGTATGGGGTTTGGAAGGGTTCTGTTTTTT.

This clonotype has more than one count but fewer than ten. This rearrangement joins TRBV18 to TRBJ1-1; a weak D match, TRBD1 (6 bases). V was pared by 3 bases and J by 3 bases, with 23 bases between. The CDR3 has 18 residues. Germline CDR1 is KGHSH and CDR2 is LQKENI. CDR3: CASSPFPGHQLLYTEAFF. As DNA, the CDR3 is TGTGCCAGCTCACCTTTCCCGGGACATCAGTTGCTCTACACTGAAGCTTTCTTT.

This clonotype has just a few counts. The chain recombines TRBV12-1 with TRBJ1-5; the table's TRBD1 call for D was not verified on the DNA. TRBV12-1 is a listed pseudogene. The CDR3 consists of 18 residues. The CDR3 loop reads CAIPRGDSYPGSNQPQHF. The CDR3 DNA reads as TGTGCCATCCCGCGAGGGGACAGCTACCCTGGGAGCAATCAGCCCCAGCATTTT.

This clonotype was counted between two and nine times. The rearrangement uses TRBV18 and TRBJ1-6, with no clear D. This CDR3 is built from 15 residues. The germline V gene has CDR1 KGHSH and CDR2 LQKENI. With 2 bases removed from V and 7 bases from J, the gap between germline ends came to 12 bases. CDR3 loop: CASSPSRRINSPLHF. Written as DNA, the CDR3 is TGTGCCAGCTCACCATCCAGGAGGATCAATTCACCCCTCCACTTT.

This clonotype was seen a few times. J is TRBJ2-2 and V is TRBV28, with 10 bases aligning to TRBD1. Trimming removed 7 bases from V and 10 bases from J; junction bases left unmatched: 12. Germline lookup yields CDR1 MDHEN and CDR2 SYDVKM. CDR3 size: 15 residues. CDR3 sequence reads: CASTPGTGEDAELFF. The CDR3 DNA reads as TGTGCCAGCACCCCCGGGACAGGGGAGGATGCGGAGCTGTTTTTT. The whole variable domain, filled in from reference TRBV28 and TRBJ2-2, reads DVKVTQSSRYLVKRTGEKVFLECVQDMDHENMFWYRQDPGLGLRLIYFSYDVKMKEKGDIPEGYSVSREKKERFSLILESASTNQTSMYLCASTPGTGEDAELFFGEGSRLTVL.

The table lists this clonotype with a few counts. This chain joins TRBV12-3 or TRBV12-4 and TRBJ2-3, with TRBD2 identical over 10 bases. Trimming took 8 bases from V and 8 from J; bases not matched to a gene: 13. The CDR3 runs to 15 residues. The CDR3 nucleotides read TGTGCCAGCGCCTTAAGCGGGGGGGCAGGAGGTACGCAGTATTTT. It yields the protein CASALSGGAGGTQYF.

This clonotype has just one count. The V call is TRBV6-1, the J call TRBJ2-1; D remains ambiguous. The CDR3 is 15 amino acids. The V and J ends lost 2 bases and 1 base respectively, with 9 bases between them. The germline CDR1 and CDR2 sequences are MNHNS and SASEGT. The CDR3 spells CASSEFEASYNEQFF. In nucleotides, the CDR3 is TGTGCCAGCAGTGAATTCGAGGCTTCCTACAATGAGCAGTTCTTC.

This clonotype occurred a few times. The V gene is TRBV5-1, the J gene TRBJ2-7; unclear D gene. Germline V gene lookup returns CDR1 SGHRS and CDR2 YFSETQ. The V end lost 0 bases, the J end lost 13 bases, and 17 bases lay between the germline ends. The CDR3 is made up of 13 amino acids. The CDR3 DNA reads as TGCGCCAGCAGCTTGGTCCCCCCCGGTGGGTTCTACTTC. It yields the protein CASSLVPPGGFYF. Full variable domain (rest looked up from reference TRBV5-1 and TRBJ2-7): KAGVTQTPRYLIKTRGQQVTLSCSPISGHRSVSWYQQTPGQGLQFLFEYFSETQRNKGNFPGRFSGRQFSNSRSEMNVSTLELGDSALYLCASSLVPPGGFYFGPGTRLTVT.

This clonotype has only a few counts. The gene calls are TRBV4-1 and TRBJ2-5; the match to TRBD1 covers 8 bases. Germline lookup yields CDR1 MGHRA and CDR2 YSYEKL. This CDR3 contains 15 residues. The trim removed 2 bases at V and 5 bases at J, leaving 7 bases unmatched. The CDR3 loop is CASSQRGQGGETQYF. CDR3 nucleotides: TGCGCCAGCAGCCAAAGAGGACAGGGTGGGGAGACCCAGTACTTC.

This clonotype came up many times. Relative to the germline gene, one junction end is altered; a read error may explain this. This sequence joins TRBV7-7 and TRBJ2-5; possibly TRBD1 for D (6 bases). Germline V gives CDR1 SSHAT, CDR2 FNYEAQ (reference sequence). This CDR3 comprises 12 residues. This CDR3 reads CASRGVQETQYF. CDR3 coding DNA: TGTGCTAGCAGGGGCGTCCAAGAGACCCAGTACTTC. Complete variable domain (other parts from reference TRBV7-7 and TRBJ2-5): GAGVSQSPRYKVTKRGQDVTLRCDPISSHATLYWYQQALGQGPEFLTYFNYEAQPDKSGLPSDRFSAERPEGSISTLTIQRTEQRDSAMYRCASRGVQETQYFGPGTRLLVL.

The chain joins TRBV28 to TRBJ1-1; 7 nucleotides line up with TRBD1. From germline, CDR1 is MDHEN and CDR2 SYDVKM. This CDR3 contains 15 residues. V shed 5 bases and J 0 bases; nucleotides not matched to a gene: 6. This chain's CDR3 is CASSLTTGMNTEAFF. CDR3 DNA sequence: TGTGCCAGCAGTCTAACGACAGGGATGAACACTGAAGCTTTCTTT.